The T cell receptor beta chain under discussion was sequenced for a study of regulatory T cells in long-lasting Graves disease. Through Arm-PCR of CDR3 regions and iRepertoire HTBI primers, TCR beta libraries were built. TCRdb re-called the multiplex PCR reads with MiXCR, one entry per CDR3 protein. The sample includes some 370,000 distinct CDR3 sequences, 20% to 25% of them seen just once. The sample holds a few counts of this clonotype. Deletions cut 4 bases from V and 4 bases from J, with 19 bases between. Per the germline V gene, CDR1 is LGHDT and CDR2 is YNNKEL (reference sequence). This CDR3 has 17 amino acids. As for time point: persistent/refractory GD, antithyroid drugs over 5 years with positive TRAb. From PBMCs, RNA was extracted and then used to make the TCR library.

The chain couples TRBV3-1 to TRBJ2-2; D is tentatively TRBD1 or TRBD2 (5 bases each). This sequence was found in a female donor with Graves disease. The sample was peripheral blood mononuclear cells (PBMCs), taken when the disease was refractory, from a patient treated with antithyroid drugs. The CDR3: CASSRTPGPTSTGELFF. The DNA for the CDR3 is TGTGCCAGCAGCCGGACCCCGGGACCCACATCCACCGGGGAGCTGTTTTTT.